This TCR beta chain was sequenced during a study of blood T cell repertoires in COVID-19. Background on the study: Specimens from acute and convalescent COVID-19 originated in the United States, Italy and Spain. T cells, B-cell-depleted T cells, or PBMCs provided the cDNA or gDNA that served as material.

Enrollees, roughly 18 to 90 years old, lived in roughly 24 US areas. In the original analysis: How many nucleated cells were present was estimated from reference gene primer amplification. Here immunoSEQ multiplex PCR was the method, and the copy in TCRdb shows in-frame clones only, minus some. For V, J and clone size, that table is used; D and trimming come from the DNA. The sample shows 200,000 to 300,000 clones, around 89% of them seen only once. Germline V gene sequence: CDR1 MDHEN, CDR2 SYDVKM. This CDR3 spans 13 amino acids. Trimming removed 6 bases at V and 1 base at J, with 9 bases between. This clonotype was obtained from a woman aged 40-49 years with acute COVID-19. Sequences were obtained from PBMCs or T cells enriched from blood (not recorded which). The chain recombines TRBV28 with TRBJ1-1; D is unresolved. CDR3 nucleotide sequence: TGTGCCAGCAGGTTGAGGTGGAACACTGAAGCTTTCTTT. Translated, it gives CASRLRWNTEAFF. Supplemented by reference TRBV28 and TRBJ1-1, the full variable domain reads DVKVTQSSRYLVKRTGEKVFLECVQDMDHENMFWYRQDPGLGLRLIYFSYDVKMKEKGDIPEGYSVSREKKERFSLILESASTNQTSMYLCASRLRWNTEAFFGQGTRLTVV.